The sequence of this T cell receptor (beta chain) was determined in a study of glioma-infiltrating T cells. Overall study: WHO grade II oligodendrogliomas or astrocytomas, plus non-recurrent WHO grade IV glioblastomas, were sampled.

TCR alpha and beta CDR3 regions were amplified from RNA using iRepertoire nested multiplex PCR. One entry per CDR3 protein results from TCRdb running MiXCR on the multiplex PCR reads. Of more than 350,000 distinct CDR3 sequences in the sample, roughly two fifths are singletons; the top ten hold about 12%. This receptor was identified in a human donor with low-grade glioma or glioblastoma, undergoing nonglioma brain surgery, or in good health (not recorded which). Sequencing was done on a sample of glioma tissue, nonneoplastic brain tissue, or PBMCs (not recorded which).

CDR3 sequence reads: CASSGTSGPYNEQFF. The CDR3 nucleotides read TGTGCCAGCAGCGGGACTAGCGGACCCTACAATGAGCAGTTCTTC. V gene TRBV7-2 combines with J gene TRBJ2-1; 11 bases map to TRBD2. With V trimmed by 5 bases and J by 2 bases, 2 bases remained unmatched. The CDR3 consists of 15 residues. The germline V gene encodes CDR1 SGHTA and CDR2 FQGNSA.